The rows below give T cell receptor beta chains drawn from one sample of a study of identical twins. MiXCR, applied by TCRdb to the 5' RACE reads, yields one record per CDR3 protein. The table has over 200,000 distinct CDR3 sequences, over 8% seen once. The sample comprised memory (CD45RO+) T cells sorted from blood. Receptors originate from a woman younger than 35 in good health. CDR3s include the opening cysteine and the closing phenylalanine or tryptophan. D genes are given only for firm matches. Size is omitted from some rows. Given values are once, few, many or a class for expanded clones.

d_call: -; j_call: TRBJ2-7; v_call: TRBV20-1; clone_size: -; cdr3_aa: CSARTPDWPEQYF; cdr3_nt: TGCAGTGCTAGAACCCCTGACTGGCCCGAGCAGTACTTC
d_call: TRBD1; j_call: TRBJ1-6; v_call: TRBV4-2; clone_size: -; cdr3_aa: CASSPLSPGQGNSPLHF; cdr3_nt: TGTGCCAGCAGCCCTCTGAGTCCGGGACAGGGCAATTCACCCCTCCACTTT
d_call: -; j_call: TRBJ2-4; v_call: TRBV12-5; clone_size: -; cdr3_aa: CASEARAKNIQYF; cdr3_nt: TGTGCTAGTGAGGCGAGAGCCAAAAACATTCAGTACTTC
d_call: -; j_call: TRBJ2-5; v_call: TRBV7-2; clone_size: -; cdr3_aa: CASSPGSGRGETQYF; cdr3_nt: TGTGCCAGCAGCCCCGGATCCGGGAGAGGAGAGACCCAGTACTTC
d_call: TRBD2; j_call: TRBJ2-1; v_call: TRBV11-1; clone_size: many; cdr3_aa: CASSQTPGTSGRWSSYNEQFF; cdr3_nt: TGTGCCAGCAGCCAGACCCCCGGGACTAGCGGGAGGTGGAGCTCCTACAATGAGCAGTTCTTC
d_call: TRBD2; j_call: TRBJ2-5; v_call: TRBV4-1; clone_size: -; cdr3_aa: CASSQVTERGAQYF; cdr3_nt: TGCGCCAGCAGCCAAGTGACGGAGCGGGGGGCCCAGTACTTC
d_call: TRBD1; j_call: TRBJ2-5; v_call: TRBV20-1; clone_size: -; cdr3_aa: CSAIRQGYQETQYF; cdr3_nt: TGCAGTGCCATTAGACAGGGGTACCAAGAGACCCAGTACTTC
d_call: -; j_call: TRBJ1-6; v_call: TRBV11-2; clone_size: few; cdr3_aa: CASTSIRQGNSPLHF; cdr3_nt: TGTGCCAGCACCTCCATACGCCAGGGGAATTCACCCCTCCACTTT
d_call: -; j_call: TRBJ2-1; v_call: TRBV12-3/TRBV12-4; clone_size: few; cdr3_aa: CASSLTGGTINEQFF; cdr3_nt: TGTGCCAGCAGTTTAACCGGGGGAACTATCAATGAGCAGTTCTTC
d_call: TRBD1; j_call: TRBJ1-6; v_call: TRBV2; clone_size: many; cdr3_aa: CASTPDRGGYSPLHF; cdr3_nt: TGTGCCAGCACCCCCGACAGGGGGGGTTATTCACCCCTCCACTTT
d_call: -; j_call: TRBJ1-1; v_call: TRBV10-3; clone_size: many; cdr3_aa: CAISTRANTEAFF; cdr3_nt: TGTGCCATCAGTACCCGGGCGAACACTGAAGCTTTCTTT
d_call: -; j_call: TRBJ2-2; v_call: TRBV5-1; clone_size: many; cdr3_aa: CASSWDPNTGELFF; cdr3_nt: TGCGCCAGCAGCTGGGACCCGAACACCGGGGAGCTGTTTTTT
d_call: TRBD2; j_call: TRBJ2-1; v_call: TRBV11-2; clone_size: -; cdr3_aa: CASSPSGTTNNEQFF; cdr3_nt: TGTGCCAGCAGCCCCTCCGGGACTACCAACAATGAGCAGTTCTTC
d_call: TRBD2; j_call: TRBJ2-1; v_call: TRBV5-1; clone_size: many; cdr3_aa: CASSPTGTSGVNEQFF; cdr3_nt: TGCGCCAGCAGCCCGACCGGGACTAGCGGGGTCAATGAGCAGTTCTTC
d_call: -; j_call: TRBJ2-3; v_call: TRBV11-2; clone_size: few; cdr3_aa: CASSFQRLDTDTQYF; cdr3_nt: TGTGCCAGCAGCTTCCAAAGACTCGACACAGATACGCAGTATTTT
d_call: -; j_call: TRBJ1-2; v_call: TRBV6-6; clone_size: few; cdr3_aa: CASSQTGGYTF; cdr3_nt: TGTGCCAGCAGTCAGACGGGAGGCTACACCTTC
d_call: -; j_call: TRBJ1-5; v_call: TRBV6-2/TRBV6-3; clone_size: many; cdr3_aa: CASRREGNQPQHF; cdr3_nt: TGTGCCAGCAGAAGGGAGGGCAATCAGCCCCAGCATTTT
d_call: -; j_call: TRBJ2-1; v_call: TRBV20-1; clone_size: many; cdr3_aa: CSARTPGFALSEQFF; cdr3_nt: TGCAGTGCTCGGACCCCGGGTTTCGCACTCAGTGAGCAGTTCTTC
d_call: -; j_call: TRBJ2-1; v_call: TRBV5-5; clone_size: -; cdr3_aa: CASSLDGVRYNEQFF; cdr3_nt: TGTGCCAGCAGCTTAGACGGGGTTCGCTACAATGAGCAGTTCTTC
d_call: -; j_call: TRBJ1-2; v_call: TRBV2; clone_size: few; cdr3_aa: CASSLQDILYGYTF; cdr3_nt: TGTGCCAGCAGTCTTCAGGACATCCTCTATGGCTACACCTTC
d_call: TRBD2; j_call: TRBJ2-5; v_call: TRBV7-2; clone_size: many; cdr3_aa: CASSRGGQETQYF; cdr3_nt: TGTGCCAGCAGCCGGGGGGGGCAAGAGACCCAGTACTTC
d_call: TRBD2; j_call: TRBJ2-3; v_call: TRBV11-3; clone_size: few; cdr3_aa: CASSPRLAGGNTQYF; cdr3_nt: TGTGCCAGCAGCCCGAGACTAGCGGGGGGTAATACGCAGTATTTT
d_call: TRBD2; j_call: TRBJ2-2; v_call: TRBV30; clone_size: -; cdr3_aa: CASKGGETGELFF; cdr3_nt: TGTGCCTCTAAGGGAGGGGAAACCGGGGAGCTGTTTTTT
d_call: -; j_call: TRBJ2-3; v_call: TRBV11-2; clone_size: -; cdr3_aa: CASSLEYRALRAGDTQYF; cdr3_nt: TGTGCCAGCAGCTTAGAGTACAGGGCGTTGAGGGCCGGGGATACGCAGTATTTT
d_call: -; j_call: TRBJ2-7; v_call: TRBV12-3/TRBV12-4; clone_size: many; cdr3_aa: CASTIDSYEQYF; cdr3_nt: TGTGCCAGCACCATAGACAGTTACGAGCAGTACTTC
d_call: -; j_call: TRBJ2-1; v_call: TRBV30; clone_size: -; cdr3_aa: CAWSPQYNEQFF; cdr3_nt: TGTGCCTGGAGCCCACAGTACAATGAGCAGTTCTTC